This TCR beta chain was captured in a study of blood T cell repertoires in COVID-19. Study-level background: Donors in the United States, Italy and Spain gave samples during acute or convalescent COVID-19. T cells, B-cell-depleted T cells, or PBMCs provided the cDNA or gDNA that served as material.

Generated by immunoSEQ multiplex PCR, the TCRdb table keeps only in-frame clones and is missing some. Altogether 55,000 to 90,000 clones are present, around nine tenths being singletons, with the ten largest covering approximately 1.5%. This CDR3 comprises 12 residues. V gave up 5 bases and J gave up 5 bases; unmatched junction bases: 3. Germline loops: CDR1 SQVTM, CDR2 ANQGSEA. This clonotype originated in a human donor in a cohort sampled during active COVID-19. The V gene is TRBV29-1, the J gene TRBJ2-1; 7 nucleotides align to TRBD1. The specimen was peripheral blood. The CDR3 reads CSVFRGHNEQFF. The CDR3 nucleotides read TGCAGCGTTTTTAGGGGGCACAATGAGCAGTTCTTC.